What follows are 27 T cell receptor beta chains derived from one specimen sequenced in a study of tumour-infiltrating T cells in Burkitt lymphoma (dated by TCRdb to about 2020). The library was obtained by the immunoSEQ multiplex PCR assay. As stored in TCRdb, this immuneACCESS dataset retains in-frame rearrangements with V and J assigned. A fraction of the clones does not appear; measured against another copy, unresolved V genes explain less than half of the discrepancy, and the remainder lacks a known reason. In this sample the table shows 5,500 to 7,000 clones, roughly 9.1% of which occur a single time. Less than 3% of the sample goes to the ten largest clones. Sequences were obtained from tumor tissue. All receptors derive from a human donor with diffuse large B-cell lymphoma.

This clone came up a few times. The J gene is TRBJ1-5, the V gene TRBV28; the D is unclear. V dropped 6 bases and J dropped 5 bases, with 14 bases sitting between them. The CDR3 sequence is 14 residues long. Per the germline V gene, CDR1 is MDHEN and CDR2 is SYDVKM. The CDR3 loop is CASSRRRIYQPQHF. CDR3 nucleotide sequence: TGTGCCAGCAGCCGGCGGCGGATTTATCAGCCCCAGCATTTT. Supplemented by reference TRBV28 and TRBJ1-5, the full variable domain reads DVKVTQSSRYLVKRTGEKVFLECVQDMDHENMFWYRQDPGLGLRLIYFSYDVKMKEKGDIPEGYSVSREKKERFSLILESASTNQTSMYLCASSRRRIYQPQHFGDGTRLSIL.

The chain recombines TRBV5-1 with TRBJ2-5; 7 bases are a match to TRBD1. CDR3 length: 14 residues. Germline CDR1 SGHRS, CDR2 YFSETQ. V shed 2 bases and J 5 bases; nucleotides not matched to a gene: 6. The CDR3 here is CASSLQGILETQYF. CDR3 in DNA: TGCGCCAGCAGCTTACAGGGGATTTTGGAGACCCAGTACTTC.

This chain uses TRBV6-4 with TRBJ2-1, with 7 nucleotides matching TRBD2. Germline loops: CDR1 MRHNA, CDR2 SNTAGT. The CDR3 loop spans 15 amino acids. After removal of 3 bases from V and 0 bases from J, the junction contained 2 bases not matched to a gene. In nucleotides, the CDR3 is TGTGCCAGCAGTGAGGGCGGGGGCTCCTACAATGAGCAGTTCTTC. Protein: CASSEGGGSYNEQFF.

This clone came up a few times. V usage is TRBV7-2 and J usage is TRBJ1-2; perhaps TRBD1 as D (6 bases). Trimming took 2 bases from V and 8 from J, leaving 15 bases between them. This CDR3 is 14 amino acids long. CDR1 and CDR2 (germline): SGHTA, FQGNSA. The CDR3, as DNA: TGTGCCAGCAGCTTAAAGCCGGGGGCGTTAGGCTACACCTTC. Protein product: CASSLKPGALGYTF.

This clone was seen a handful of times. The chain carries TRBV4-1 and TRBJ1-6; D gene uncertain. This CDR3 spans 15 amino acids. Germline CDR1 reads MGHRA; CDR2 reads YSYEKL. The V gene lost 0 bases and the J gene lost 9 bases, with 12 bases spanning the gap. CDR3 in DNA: TGCGCCAGCAGCCAAGAGGAAGGGTTGGGTTCACCCCTCCACTTT. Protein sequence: CASSQEEGLGSPLHF.

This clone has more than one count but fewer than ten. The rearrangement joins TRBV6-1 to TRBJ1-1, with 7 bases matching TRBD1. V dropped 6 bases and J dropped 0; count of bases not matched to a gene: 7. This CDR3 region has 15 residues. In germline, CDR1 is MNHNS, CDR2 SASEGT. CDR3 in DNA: TGTGCCAGCAGGGGACAGATTCAAATGAACACTGAAGCTTTCTTT. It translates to CASRGQIQMNTEAFF.

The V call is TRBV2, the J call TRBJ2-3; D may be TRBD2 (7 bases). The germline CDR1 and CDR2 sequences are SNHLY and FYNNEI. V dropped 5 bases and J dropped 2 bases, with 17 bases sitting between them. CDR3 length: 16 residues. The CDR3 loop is CASSPWGGGATDTQYF. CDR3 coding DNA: TGTGCCAGCAGTCCTTGGGGTGGGGGGGCCACAGATACGCAGTATTTT.

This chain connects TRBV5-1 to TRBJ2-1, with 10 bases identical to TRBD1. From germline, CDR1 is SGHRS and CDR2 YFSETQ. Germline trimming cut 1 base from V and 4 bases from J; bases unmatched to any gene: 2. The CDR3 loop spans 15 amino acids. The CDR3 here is CASSLRDRGYNEQFF. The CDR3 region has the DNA TGCGCCAGCAGCTTGAGGGACAGGGGTTACAATGAGCAGTTCTTC.

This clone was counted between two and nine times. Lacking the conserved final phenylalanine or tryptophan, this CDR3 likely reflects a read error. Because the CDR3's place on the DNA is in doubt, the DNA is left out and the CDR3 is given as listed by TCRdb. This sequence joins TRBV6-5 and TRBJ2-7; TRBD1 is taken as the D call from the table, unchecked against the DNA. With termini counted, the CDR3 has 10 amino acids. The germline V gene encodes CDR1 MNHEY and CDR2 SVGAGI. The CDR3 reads CASTPGQVTL.

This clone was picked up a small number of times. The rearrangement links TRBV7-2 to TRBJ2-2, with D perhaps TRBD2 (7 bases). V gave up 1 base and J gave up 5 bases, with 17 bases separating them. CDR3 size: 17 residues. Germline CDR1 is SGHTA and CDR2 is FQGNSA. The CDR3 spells CASSLGGGAFRTGELFF. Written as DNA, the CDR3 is TGTGCCAGCAGCTTAGGAGGGGGGGCTTTCCGAACCGGGGAGCTGTTTTTT.

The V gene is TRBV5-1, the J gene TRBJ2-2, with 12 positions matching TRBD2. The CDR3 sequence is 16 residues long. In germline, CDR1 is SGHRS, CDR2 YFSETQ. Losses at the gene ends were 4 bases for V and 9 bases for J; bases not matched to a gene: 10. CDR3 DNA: TGCGCCAGCAGCCCGGGGACTAGCGGGCATCACCGGGAGCTGTTTTTT. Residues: CASSPGTSGHHRELFF.

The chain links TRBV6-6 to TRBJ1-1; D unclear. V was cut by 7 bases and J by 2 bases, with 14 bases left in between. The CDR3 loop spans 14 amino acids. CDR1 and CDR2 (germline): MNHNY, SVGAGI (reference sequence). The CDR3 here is CASTPPDGNTEAFF. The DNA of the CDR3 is TGTGCCAGCACCCCCCCGGACGGCAACACTGAAGCTTTCTTT.

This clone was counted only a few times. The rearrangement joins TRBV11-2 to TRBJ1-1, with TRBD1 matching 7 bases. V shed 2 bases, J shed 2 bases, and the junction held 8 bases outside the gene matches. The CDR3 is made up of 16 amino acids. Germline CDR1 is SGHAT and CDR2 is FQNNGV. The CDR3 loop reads CASSLRFGTVNTEAFF. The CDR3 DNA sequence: TGTGCCAGCAGCTTACGATTCGGGACAGTCAACACTGAAGCTTTCTTT.

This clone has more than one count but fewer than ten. CDR3 residues: CASSFHRDKNYGYTF. CDR3 DNA sequence: TGTGCCAGCAGTTTCCACCGGGACAAGAACTATGGCTACACCTTC. The chain links TRBV28 to TRBJ1-2, with D possibly TRBD1 on 6 matching bases. CDR1 and CDR2 (germline): MDHEN, SYDVKM. This CDR3 spans 15 amino acids. The ends were cut back, 3 bases at V and 2 bases at J, with 13 bases in the middle.

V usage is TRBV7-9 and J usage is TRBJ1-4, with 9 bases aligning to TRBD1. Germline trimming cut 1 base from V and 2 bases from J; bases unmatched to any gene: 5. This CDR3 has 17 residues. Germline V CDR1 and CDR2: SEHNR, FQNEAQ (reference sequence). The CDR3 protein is CASSLGPGTGTNEKLFF. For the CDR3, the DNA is TGTGCCAGCAGCTTAGGACCCGGGACAGGGACTAATGAAAAACTGTTTTTT.

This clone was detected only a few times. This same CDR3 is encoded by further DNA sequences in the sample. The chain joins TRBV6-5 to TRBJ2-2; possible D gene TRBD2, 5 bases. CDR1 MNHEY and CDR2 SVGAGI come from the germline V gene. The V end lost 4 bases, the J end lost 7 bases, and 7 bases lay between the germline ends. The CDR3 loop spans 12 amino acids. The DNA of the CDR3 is TGTGCCAGCAGTTTCCGGGGCGGGGAGCTGTTTTTT. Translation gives CASSFRGGELFF.

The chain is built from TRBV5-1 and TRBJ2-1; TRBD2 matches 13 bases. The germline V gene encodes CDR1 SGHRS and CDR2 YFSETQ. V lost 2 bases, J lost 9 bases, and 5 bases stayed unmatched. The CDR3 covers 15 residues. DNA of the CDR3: TGCGCCAGCAGCTTAACTAGCGGGGGGGCGGTTGAGCAGTTCTTC. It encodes CASSLTSGGAVEQFF.

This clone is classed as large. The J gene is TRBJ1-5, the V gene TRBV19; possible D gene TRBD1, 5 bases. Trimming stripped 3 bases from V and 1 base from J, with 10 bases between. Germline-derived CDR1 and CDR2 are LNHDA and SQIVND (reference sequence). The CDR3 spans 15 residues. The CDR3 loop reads CASSIQGGSNQPQHF. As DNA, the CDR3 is TGTGCCAGTAGTATCCAGGGCGGCAGCAATCAGCCCCAGCATTTT.

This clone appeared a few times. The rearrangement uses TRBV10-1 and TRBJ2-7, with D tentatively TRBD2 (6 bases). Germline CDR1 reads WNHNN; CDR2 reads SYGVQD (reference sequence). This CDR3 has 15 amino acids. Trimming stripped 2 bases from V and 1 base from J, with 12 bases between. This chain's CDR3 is CASSEGGENSYEQYF. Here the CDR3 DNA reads TGCGCCAGCAGTGAGGGCGGGGAGAATTCCTACGAGCAGTACTTC.

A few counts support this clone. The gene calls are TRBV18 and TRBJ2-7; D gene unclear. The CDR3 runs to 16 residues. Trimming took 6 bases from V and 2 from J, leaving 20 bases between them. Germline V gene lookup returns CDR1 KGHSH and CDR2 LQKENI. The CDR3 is CASSMSAGFSPYEQYF. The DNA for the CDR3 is TGTGCCAGCTCGATGTCTGCAGGTTTCTCCCCCTACGAGCAGTACTTC.

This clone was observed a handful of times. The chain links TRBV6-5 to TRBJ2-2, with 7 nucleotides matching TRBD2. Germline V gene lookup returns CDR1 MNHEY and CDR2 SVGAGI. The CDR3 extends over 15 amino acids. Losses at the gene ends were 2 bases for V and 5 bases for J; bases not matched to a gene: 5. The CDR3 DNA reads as TGTGCCAGCAGTTACCTGGGGACTAATACCGGGGAGCTGTTTTTT. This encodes CASSYLGTNTGELFF.

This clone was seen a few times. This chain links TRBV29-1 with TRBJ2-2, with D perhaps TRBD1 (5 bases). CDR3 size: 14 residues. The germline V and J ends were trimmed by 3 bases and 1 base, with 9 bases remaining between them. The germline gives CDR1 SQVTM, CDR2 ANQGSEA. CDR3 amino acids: CSVEGRQNTGELFF. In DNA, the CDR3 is TGCAGCGTTGAGGGGCGGCAGAACACCGGGGAGCTGTTTTTT.

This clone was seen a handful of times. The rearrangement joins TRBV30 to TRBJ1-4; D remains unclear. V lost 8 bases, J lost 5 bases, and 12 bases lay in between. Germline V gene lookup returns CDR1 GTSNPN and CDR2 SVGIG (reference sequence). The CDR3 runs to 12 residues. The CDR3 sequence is CAGRVGNEKLFF. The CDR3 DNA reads TGTGCCGGCCGAGTTGGAAATGAAAAACTGTTTTTT. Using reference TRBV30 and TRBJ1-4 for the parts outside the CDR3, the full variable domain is SQTIHQWPATLVQPVGSPLSLECTVEGTSNPNLYWYRQAAGRGLQLLFYSVGIGQISSEVPQNLSASRPQDRQFILSSKKLLLSDSGFYLCAGRVGNEKLFFGSGTQLSVL.

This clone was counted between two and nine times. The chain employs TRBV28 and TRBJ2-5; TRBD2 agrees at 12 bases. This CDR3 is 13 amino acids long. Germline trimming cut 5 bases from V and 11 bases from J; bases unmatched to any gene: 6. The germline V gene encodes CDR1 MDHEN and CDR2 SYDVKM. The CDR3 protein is CASSLGTSGLQYF. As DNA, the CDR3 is TGTGCCAGCAGTCTTGGGACTAGCGGGTTACAGTACTTC.

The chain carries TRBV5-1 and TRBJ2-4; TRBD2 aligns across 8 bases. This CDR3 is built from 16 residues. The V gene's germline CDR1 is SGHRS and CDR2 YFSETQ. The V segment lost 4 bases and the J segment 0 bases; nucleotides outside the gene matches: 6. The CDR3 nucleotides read TGCGCCAGCAGCCTGCGGGGGGCTTTAGCCAAAAACATTCAGTACTTC. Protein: CASSLRGALAKNIQYF.

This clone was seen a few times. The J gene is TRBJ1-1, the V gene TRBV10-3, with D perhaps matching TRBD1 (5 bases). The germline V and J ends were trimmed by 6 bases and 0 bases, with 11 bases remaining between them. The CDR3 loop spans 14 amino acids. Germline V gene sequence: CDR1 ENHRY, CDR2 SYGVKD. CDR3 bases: TGTGCCATCAGGACAGAAGGGATGAACACTGAAGCTTTCTTT. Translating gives CAIRTEGMNTEAFF.

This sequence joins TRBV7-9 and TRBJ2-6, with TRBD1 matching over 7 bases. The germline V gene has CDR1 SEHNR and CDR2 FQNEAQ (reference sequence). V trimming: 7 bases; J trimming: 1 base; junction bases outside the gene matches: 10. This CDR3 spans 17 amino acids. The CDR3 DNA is TGTGCCAGCAACTTCCGGGACAGTGATTCTGGGGCCAACGTCCTGACTTTC. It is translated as CASNFRDSDSGANVLTF.